This is a list of T cell receptor beta chains from one sample in a study of regulatory T cells in long-lasting Graves disease. TCRdb fed the multiplex PCR reads into MiXCR, producing one record per CDR3 protein. Counted here are 500,000 to 700,000 distinct CDR3 sequences, about 15% occurring once; the ten biggest clones make up around a sixth. This sample was also put to use in a study of T cells in Graves' hyperthyroidism and ophthalmopathy.

Material: peripheral blood mononuclear cells (PBMCs), obtained at new diagnosis, from a patient treated with antithyroid drugs. These receptors came from a woman between 25 and 40 years old with Graves disease. Each CDR3 is given with its conserved first and last residue. Each record gives: clone size, V gene, J gene, D gene, CDR3 DNA, CDR3 protein. D genes are given only for firm matches. Only part of the rows carry a size: once, few, many, or a class if the clone is expanded.

abundance: NA
v_gene: TRBV9
j_gene: TRBJ1-2
d_gene: NA
CDR3nt: TGTGCCAGCAGCGTAGGGGTAGGGAAGGGAGAGGGCTACACCTTC
CDR3aa: CASSVGVGKGEGYTF

abundance: NA
v_gene: TRBV18
j_gene: TRBJ2-1
d_gene: NA
CDR3nt: TGTGCCAGCTCACCGTCGGGGAGTGGCAATGAGCAGTTCTTC
CDR3aa: CASSPSGSGNEQFF

abundance: NA
v_gene: TRBV29-1
j_gene: TRBJ2-3
d_gene: NA
CDR3nt: TGCAGCTCCGGTAGTTTCGGTACAGATACGCAGTATTTT
CDR3aa: CSSGSFGTDTQYF

abundance: NA
v_gene: TRBV12-3/TRBV12-4
j_gene: TRBJ2-3
d_gene: TRBD2
CDR3nt: TGCGCCAGCACCCACCCCGGACTAGCGCAGTACGCGCAGTATTTT
CDR3aa: CASTHPGLAQYAQYF

abundance: few
v_gene: TRBV24-1
j_gene: TRBJ2-2
d_gene: TRBD1
CDR3nt: TGTGCCACCAGTGATTCGACCCCCGGGACAGGACTATCTACCGGGGAGCTGTTTTTT
CDR3aa: CATSDSTPGTGLSTGELFF

abundance: NA
v_gene: TRBV11-2
j_gene: TRBJ2-2
d_gene: TRBD2
CDR3nt: TGTGCCAGCAGCCAAACGCTAGCGGGAGAGGGCGGGGAGCTGTTTTTT
CDR3aa: CASSQTLAGEGGELFF

abundance: NA
v_gene: TRBV28
j_gene: TRBJ1-5
d_gene: TRBD1
CDR3nt: TGTGCCAGCAGGGGAGGGACAGGGAGGCAGCCCCAGCATTTT
CDR3aa: CASRGGTGRQPQHF

abundance: NA
v_gene: TRBV9
j_gene: TRBJ1-2
d_gene: TRBD1
CDR3nt: TGTGCCAGCAGCTCCTCCTCCGGGACAGGGAGTGGCTACACCTTC
CDR3aa: CASSSSSGTGSGYTF

abundance: many
v_gene: TRBV6-2/TRBV6-3
j_gene: TRBJ2-3
d_gene: NA
CDR3nt: TGTGCCAGCAGTTACTCCTCGTCCAGCACAGATACGCAGTATTTT
CDR3aa: CASSYSSSSTDTQYF

abundance: many
v_gene: TRBV28
j_gene: TRBJ2-5
d_gene: NA
CDR3nt: TGTGCCAGCAAGGGGGATAGGGAGACCCAGTACTTC
CDR3aa: CASKGDRETQYF

abundance: many
v_gene: TRBV28
j_gene: TRBJ1-1
d_gene: NA
CDR3nt: TGTGCCAGCAGTTTGTACCCGAGGGCAGGGAAGGGGGTCGACTCTGAAGCTTTCTTT
CDR3aa: CASSLYPRAGKGVDSEAFF

abundance: few
v_gene: TRBV3-1
j_gene: TRBJ2-3
d_gene: NA
CDR3nt: TGTGCCAGCAGCCAAACGGTCTCCCTAGGCGGGCTTGCAGATACGCAGTATTTT
CDR3aa: CASSQTVSLGGLADTQYF

abundance: NA
v_gene: TRBV20-1
j_gene: TRBJ2-1
d_gene: NA
CDR3nt: TGCAGTGCTAGACGAGCGGTTGAGCAGTTCTTC
CDR3aa: CSARRAVEQFF

abundance: many
v_gene: TRBV20-1
j_gene: TRBJ1-4
d_gene: NA
CDR3nt: TGCAGTGCTGACCCGGGACTTTCTGTTTTT
CDR3aa: CSADPGLSVF

abundance: many
v_gene: TRBV28
j_gene: TRBJ2-3
d_gene: NA
CDR3nt: TGTGCCAGCAGCGTTTCCATTAGCACAGATACGCAGTATTTT
CDR3aa: CASSVSISTDTQYF

abundance: NA
v_gene: TRBV5-1
j_gene: TRBJ1-2
d_gene: TRBD1
CDR3nt: TGCGCCAGCAACGGAAGGGACAGCGGTACCTATGGCTACACCTTC
CDR3aa: CASNGRDSGTYGYTF

abundance: many
v_gene: TRBV2
j_gene: TRBJ2-7
d_gene: NA
CDR3nt: TGTGCCACAAAGCCGGGGAGCGGTGTTTCCTACGAGCAGTACTTC
CDR3aa: CATKPGSGVSYEQYF

abundance: NA
v_gene: TRBV12-3/TRBV12-4
j_gene: TRBJ2-1
d_gene: NA
CDR3nt: TGTGCCAGCAGTTTAGGGGGGACCCACGTGGGGCAGTTCTTC
CDR3aa: CASSLGGTHVGQFF

abundance: many
v_gene: TRBV28
j_gene: TRBJ2-7
d_gene: NA
CDR3nt: TGTGCCAGCAGTCCCAGGGGCCGGCAGTACTTC
CDR3aa: CASSPRGRQYF

abundance: NA
v_gene: TRBV27
j_gene: TRBJ2-6
d_gene: NA
CDR3nt: TGTGCCAGCAGTTTAGGGGCGGGGTTCGTCCTGACTTTC
CDR3aa: CASSLGAGFVLTF